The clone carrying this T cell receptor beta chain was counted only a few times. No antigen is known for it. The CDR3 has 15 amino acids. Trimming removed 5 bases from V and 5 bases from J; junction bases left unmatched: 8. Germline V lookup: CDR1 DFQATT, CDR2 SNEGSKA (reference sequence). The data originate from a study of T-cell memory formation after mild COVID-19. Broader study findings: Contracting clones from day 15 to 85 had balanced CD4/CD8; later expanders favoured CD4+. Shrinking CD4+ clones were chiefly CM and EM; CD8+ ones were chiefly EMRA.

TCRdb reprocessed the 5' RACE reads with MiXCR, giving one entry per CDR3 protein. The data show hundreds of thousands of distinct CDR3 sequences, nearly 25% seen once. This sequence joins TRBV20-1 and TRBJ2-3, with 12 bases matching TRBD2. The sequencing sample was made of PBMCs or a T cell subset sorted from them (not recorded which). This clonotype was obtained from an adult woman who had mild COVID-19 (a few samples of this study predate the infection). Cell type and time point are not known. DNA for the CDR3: TGCAGTGCTCCTAGCGGGAGGGATTTCTTAGATACGCAGTATTTT. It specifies CSAPSGRDFLDTQYF.